This T cell receptor (beta chain) was obtained from a study of cytomegalovirus exposure and HLA in healthy donors. Germline V gene data show CDR1 as SGHRS and CDR2 as YFSETQ. The V gene end was trimmed by 6 bases and the J gene end by 1 base; junction bases not matched to a gene: 9. This CDR3 region has 16 residues. Use of 60 Vbeta and 13 Jbeta primers characterized the PCR. The assay was immunoSEQ multiplex PCR, and TCRdb's table has in-frame clones only and misses some. The sample consists of about 160,000 clones, 70% to 90% of them appearing once. Sequencing was carried out using PBMCs. The V call is TRBV5-1, the J call TRBJ2-3; 9 bases line up with TRBD2. The receptor's source is a woman in her thirties in good health and CMV-seronegative. The CDR3 DNA reads as TGCGCCAGCAATTGGGGTAGCGGGAGTGGCACAGATACGCAGTATTTT. It translates to CASNWGSGSGTDTQYF.